This TCR beta chain was sequenced in a study of blood T cell repertoires in COVID-19. Turning to the study itself: Spain, Italy and the United States supplied samples that represented acute and convalescent COVID-19. In each case, the material was cDNA or gDNA derived from T cells, B-cell-depleted T cells, or PBMCs.

Trimming removed 6 bases from V and 2 bases from J, with 11 bases in between. The length of the CDR3 is 13 residues. Authors' data handling: Reference gene primer amplification gave estimated nucleated cell counts. The method was immunoSEQ multiplex PCR; TCRdb's version includes in-frame clones alone and lacks a portion of them. V and J calls and clone size are as listed in that table; D and trimming were resolved from the DNA. This table holds roughly 220,000 clones, 85% to 90% found once. Sequencing input: peripheral blood. The source is a man in his 60s with acute or convalescent COVID-19. V is TRBV12-3 or TRBV12-4 and J is TRBJ2-7; D is perhaps TRBD1 (6 bases). DNA for the CDR3: TGTGCCAGCAGGACAGGAGCCACCTACGAGCAGTACTTC. Protein: CASRTGATYEQYF.